These 8 T cell receptor beta chains came from one sample sequenced in a study of STAT5B mutations in CD4+ large granular lymphocyte leukemia. Generated by immunoSEQ multiplex PCR, the TCRdb table keeps only in-frame clones and is missing some. The sample comprises 37,000 or so clones, 81% of which are singletons, and approximately 4% rests with the top ten. The sequenced sample was CD4+ T cells from blood buffy coats. The receptors come from a human donor in good health.

This clone was found once. CDR3 protein: CASSAGTSGRTVTDTQYF. CDR3 bases: TGTGCCAGCAGCGCCGGGACTAGCGGGAGGACCGTCACAGATACGCAGTATTTT. The chain has TRBV11-3 and TRBJ2-3, with 15 bases fitting TRBD2. Germline V lookup: CDR1 SGHNT, CDR2 YENEEA. The length of the CDR3 is 18 residues. The trim removed 5 bases at V and 2 bases at J, leaving 8 bases unmatched.

This clone was counted only a few times. The chain employs TRBV2 and TRBJ2-3; D is unresolved. V lost 7 bases to trimming and J lost 3 bases, with 11 bases between them. The germline gives CDR1 SNHLY, CDR2 FYNNEI. This CDR3 is built from 13 residues. CDR3 region: CASNPVGTDTQYF. The CDR3 DNA sequence: TGTGCCAGCAACCCAGTCGGGACAGATACGCAGTATTTT. Together with reference TRBV2 and TRBJ2-3, the CDR3 gives the full variable domain: EPEVTQTPSHQVTQMGQEVILRCVPISNHLYFYWYRQILGQKVEFLVSFYNNEISEKSEIFDDQFSVERPDGSNFTLKIRSTKLEDSAMYFCASNPVGTDTQYFGPGTRLTVL.

V and J are TRBV11-1 and TRBJ1-2, with D possibly matching TRBD1 (6 bases). V was cut by 5 bases and J by 2 bases, with 9 bases left in between. The CDR3 has 13 residues. Germline V lookup: CDR1 SGHAT, CDR2 FQDESV (reference sequence). Here the CDR3 DNA reads TGTGCCAGCAGCGCCGGGACAAACTATGGCTACACCTTC. Its protein is CASSAGTNYGYTF.

This clone was seen only a few times. The chain recombines TRBV5-4 with TRBJ1-2; D may be TRBD1 (6 bases). The ends were cut back, 4 bases at V and 1 base at J, with 11 bases in the middle. CDR3 size: 14 residues. CDR1 is SGHNT, CDR2 YYREEE, per germline (reference sequence). CDR3 residues: CASSAGQLNYGYTF. In nucleotides, the CDR3 is TGTGCCAGCAGCGCCGGACAGCTTAACTATGGCTACACCTTC.

The V and J genes are TRBV6-1 and TRBJ1-3; no firm D call. Germline V lookup: CDR1 MNHNS, CDR2 SASEGT. The V end lost 3 bases, the J end lost 0 bases, and 9 bases lay between the germline ends. This CDR3 contains 15 residues. The CDR3 here is CASSDGSNSGNTIYF. The CDR3 DNA reads as TGTGCCAGCAGTGATGGGAGCAACTCTGGAAACACCATATATTTT.

The V call is TRBV28, the J call TRBJ1-1, with D perhaps TRBD1 (5 bases). CDR1 and CDR2 (germline): MDHEN, SYDVKM. This CDR3 region has 12 residues. V shed 7 bases and J shed 4 bases, with 10 bases lying between them. The CDR3 protein is CASTPRGTEAFF. As DNA, the CDR3 is TGTGCCAGCACCCCGAGGGGCACTGAAGCTTTCTTT.

The chain combines TRBV19 with TRBJ1-2, with no clear D. V was pared by 7 bases and J by 6 bases, with 12 bases between. CDR3 length: 12 amino acids. Germline lookup yields CDR1 LNHDA and CDR2 SQIVND (reference sequence). CDR3 loop: CASIADLHGYTF. CDR3 DNA: TGTGCCAGTATTGCGGATTTACATGGCTACACCTTC. Supplemented by reference TRBV19 and TRBJ1-2, the full variable domain reads DGGITQSPKYLFRKEGQNVTLSCEQNLNHDAMYWYRQDPGQGLRLIYYSQIVNDFQKGDIAEGYSVSREKKESFPLTVTSAQKNPTAFYLCASIADLHGYTFGSGTRLTVV.

The CDR3 loop is CASTRGLTSPLHF. The CDR3 DNA reads TGTGCCAGCACGAGGGGGCTTACTTCACCCCTCCACTTT. V is TRBV6-1 and J is TRBJ1-6; 7 bases fit TRBD1. This CDR3 comprises 13 residues. Trimming at V came to 7 bases and at J to 9 bases, leaving 6 bases not matched to a gene. Germline loops: CDR1 MNHNS, CDR2 SASEGT.